This section outlines one T cell receptor (beta chain) sequence together with its context. Its antigen is still unknown. The protocol was immunoSEQ multiplex PCR, while the TCRdb copy is restricted to in-frame clones and leaves out a portion. The sample lists hundreds of thousands of clones; roughly nine tenths were seen once. The data were obtained in a study of Ad26.COV2.S vaccination and SARS-CoV-2 variants. Study conclusions and caveats: Vaccinees showed greater spike-specific TCR breadth than placebo recipients.

The CDR3 runs 15 residues. Germline V lookup: CDR1 MNHEY, CDR2 SVGAGI. With V trimmed by 6 bases and J by 5 bases, 12 bases remained unmatched. Treatment specified: roughly 18 received Ad26.COV2.S at low or high dose, single or two shots; five or six received placebo; per-sample allocation not given. The samples date from day 63 after the first vaccine or placebo injection. The gene calls are TRBV6-5 and TRBJ1-1; 7 bases fit TRBD1. Specimen: peripheral blood, collected in a trial of Ad26.COV2.S vaccine versus placebo. The receptor was isolated from a person aged 18-60 years who received the Ad26.COV2.S COVID-19 vaccine or a placebo. The CDR3 here is CASSAHTGAWTEAFF. CDR3 bases: TGTGCCAGCAGCGCACATACAGGGGCGTGGACTGAAGCTTTCTTT.